This TCR beta chain was identified in a study of CD8 T cells in ankylosing spondylitis. CDR1 and CDR2 (germline): SGDLS, YYNGEE. The CDR3 length is 13 residues. Trimming took off 2 bases at V and 7 bases at J, with 9 bases between the two ends. There are many counts of this clonotype. Its antigen is currently unknown. It was by quantitative 5'-RACE with molecular barcodes that TCR beta libraries were made. Using its own MiXCR run on the 5' RACE reads, TCRdb lists one record per CDR3 protein. Among around 130,000 distinct CDR3 sequences listed, 7% were seen once. General observations from the study: Reactive arthritis synovial fluid and blood previously showed some of these motif variants. Disease-linked clones were found to be CD8+ and relatively rare in peripheral blood. Within matched ankylosing spondylitis synovial fluid, disease-linked clones were reportedly significantly enriched.

This receptor was identified in a male donor with ankylosing spondylitis or in good health (not recorded which). The genes are TRBV9 and TRBJ2-2; TRBD2 is a possible D gene (5 bases). Specimen: blood, either unsorted or a sorted T cell fraction (not recorded which). Here the CDR3 reads CASSVLGIGELFF. The CDR3 DNA reads as TGTGCCAGCAGCGTTCTCGGGATCGGGGAGCTGTTTTTT. The variable domain in full, completed from reference TRBV9 and TRBJ2-2, reads DSGVTQTPKHLITATGQRVTLRCSPRSGDLSVYWYQQSLDQGLQFLIQYYNGEERAKGNILERFSAQQFPDLHSELNLSSLELGDSALYFCASSVLGIGELFFGEGSRLTVL.